Listed here are 22 T cell receptor beta chains from one sample, sequenced in a study of early T cells in non-severe SARS-CoV-2 infection. From the 5' RACE reads, TCRdb called clonotypes with MiXCR, one entry per CDR3 protein. The repertoire consists of roughly 90,000 distinct CDR3 sequences, with approximately 15% occurring once and the leading ten covering around 5.8%. The sample comprised whole blood. The receptors were gathered from an adult who was a healthcare worker with PCR-confirmed SARS-CoV-2 infection or an uninfected control (not recorded which).

The chain carries TRBV5-1 and TRBJ2-7; no clear D. CDR3 length: 14 amino acids. Trimming shortened V by 0 bases and J by 1 base, and 8 bases separated the two germline ends. Germline V gene lookup returns CDR1 SGHRS and CDR2 YFSETQ. The DNA for the CDR3 is TGCGCCAGCAGCTTGGTTGTCGGATCCTACGAGCAGTACTTC. Its protein is CASSLVVGSYEQYF.

The table lists this clonotype with a few counts. The gene calls are TRBV6-6 and TRBJ1-3; TRBD1 agrees at 8 bases. The germline V gene has CDR1 MNHNY and CDR2 SVGAGI (reference sequence). The CDR3 is 15 amino acids. The V gene end was trimmed by 5 bases and the J gene end by 2 bases; junction bases not matched to a gene: 5. The CDR3 nucleotides read TGTGCCAGCAGTCAGGGGGCTCCCCCTGGAAACACCATATATTTT. Its translation is CASSQGAPPGNTIYF.

This clonotype came up a few times. The CDR3 protein is CASSRTGAGNTIYF. Here the CDR3 DNA reads TGTGCCAGCAGCCGGACAGGGGCTGGAAACACCATATATTTT. The chain combines TRBV7-2 with TRBJ1-3, with 9 positions matching TRBD1. This CDR3 is 14 amino acids long. Germline V lookup: CDR1 SGHTA, CDR2 FQGNSA. V lost 5 bases, J lost 2 bases, and 1 base stayed unmatched.

This clonotype has a handful of counts. The chain links TRBV7-2 to TRBJ2-2; 7 bases line up with TRBD1. In germline, CDR1 is SGHTA, CDR2 FQGNSA. The CDR3 is 15 residues long. Trimming removed 2 bases from V and 4 bases from J; junction bases left unmatched: 4. This CDR3 reads CASSLKQGSTGELFF. CDR3 DNA sequence: TGTGCCAGCAGCTTAAAACAGGGGTCCACCGGGGAGCTGTTTTTT.

The V and J genes are TRBV11-2 and TRBJ2-1, with TRBD1 identical over 9 bases. Per germline, CDR1 SGHAT and CDR2 FQNNGV. V lost 6 bases, J lost 5 bases, and 11 bases stayed unmatched. The CDR3 has 16 residues. CDR3 DNA sequence: TGTGCCAGCAGAAACACCCGGGACAGGGAGGACAATGAGCAGTTCTTC. It codes for CASRNTRDREDNEQFF.

In this sample, this clonotype turned up many times. The J gene is TRBJ2-3, the V gene TRBV24-1; the D is unclear. With 8 bases removed from V and 0 bases from J, the gap between germline ends came to 8 bases. The CDR3 is made up of 13 amino acids. The germline gives CDR1 KGHDR, CDR2 SFDVKD. CDR3 DNA sequence: TGTGCCACCACCCAAGGAAGCACAGATACGCAGTATTTT. It translates to CATTQGSTDTQYF.

The CDR3 loop reads CASSLNGRGEYF. For the CDR3, the DNA is TGTGCCAGCAGCCTTAACGGCAGGGGAGAGTACTTC. This chain links TRBV28 with TRBJ2-7; tentative D call: TRBD1 (6 bases). Germline V CDR1 and CDR2: MDHEN, SYDVKM. V lost 6 bases and J lost 11, with 17 bases in between. This CDR3 region has 12 residues. Together with reference TRBV28 and TRBJ2-7, the CDR3 gives the full variable domain: DVKVTQSSRYLVKRTGEKVFLECVQDMDHENMFWYRQDPGLGLRLIYFSYDVKMKEKGDIPEGYSVSREKKERFSLILESASTNQTSMYLCASSLNGRGEYFGPGTRLTVT.

This clonotype showed up just a few times. The chain employs TRBV3-1 and TRBJ2-7; D perhaps matches TRBD2 (6 bases). The CDR3 is made up of 15 amino acids. The V end was cut by 2 bases, the J end by 0 bases, with 11 bases between. CDR1 is LGHDT, CDR2 YNNKEL, per germline (reference sequence). The CDR3 DNA sequence: TGTGCCAGCAGCCAACTAGGGGACTTCTCCTACGAGCAGTACTTC. It codes for CASSQLGDFSYEQYF.

The gene calls are TRBV7-2 and TRBJ1-2; possibly TRBD1 for D (5 bases). The CDR3 sequence is 13 residues long. Germline CDR1 reads SGHTA; CDR2 reads FQGNSA. Trimming removed 7 bases at V and 2 bases at J, with 11 bases between. In nucleotides, the CDR3 is TGTGCCAGCAACTCCGGGACGAACTATGGCTACACCTTC. As protein: CASNSGTNYGYTF.

Only a few counts were recorded for this clonotype. This chain uses TRBV7-9 with TRBJ2-5, with D unresolved. CDR1 SEHNR and CDR2 FQNEAQ come from the germline V gene (reference sequence). V gave up 5 bases and J gave up 0 bases, with 10 bases separating them. The CDR3 covers 14 residues. CDR3 in DNA: TGTGCCAGCAGCGCACCCTTATACCAAGAGACCCAGTACTTC. It specifies CASSAPLYQETQYF.

Many counts were recorded for this clonotype. This chain links TRBV11-2 with TRBJ2-3; 7 bases map to TRBD2. CDR1 and CDR2 (germline): SGHAT, FQNNGV. The CDR3 is 14 amino acids. V lost 3 bases to trimming and J lost 2 bases; unmatched junction nucleotides: 2. As DNA, the CDR3 is TGTGCCAGCAGCTTCGGACTAGTCACAGATACGCAGTATTTT. Amino acid sequence: CASSFGLVTDTQYF.

This clonotype was seen many times. V and J are TRBV5-6 and TRBJ2-5; D not resolved. Germline CDR1 reads SGHDT; CDR2 reads YYEEEE. Trimming shortened V by 2 bases and J by 0 bases, and 5 bases separated the two germline ends. This CDR3 contains 13 residues. This chain's CDR3 is CASSLTDQETQYF. In DNA, the CDR3 is TGTGCCAGCAGCTTAACAGACCAAGAGACCCAGTACTTC.

The rearrangement uses TRBV27 and TRBJ1-1, with 7 bases that match TRBD1. This CDR3 region has 13 residues. CDR1 and CDR2 from the germline V gene are MNHEY and SMNVEV (reference sequence). Unmatched junction bases numbered 2, after V lost 6 bases and J lost 1 base. Here the CDR3 DNA reads TGTGCCAGCAGGACAGGGTCGAACACTGAAGCTTTCTTT. This encodes CASRTGSNTEAFF.

This clonotype occurred a few times. The J gene is TRBJ2-2, the V gene TRBV11-3; no clear D gene. The V gene lost 2 bases and the J gene lost 2 bases, with 6 bases spanning the gap. Per the germline V gene, CDR1 is SGHNT and CDR2 is YENEEA. The CDR3 sequence is 14 residues long. The CDR3 DNA sequence: TGTGCCAGCAGCTTAATGGGCAACACCGGGGAGCTGTTTTTT. Translation: CASSLMGNTGELFF.

The J gene is TRBJ2-1, the V gene TRBV29-1; no clear D. Looked up from germline, CDR1 is SQVTM and CDR2 is ANQGSEA. V lost 5 bases, J lost 0 bases, and 8 bases lay in between. The CDR3 is 13 residues long. CDR3 sequence reads: CSVRTVSYNEQFF. CDR3 nucleotides: TGCAGCGTTCGAACAGTCTCCTACAATGAGCAGTTCTTC.

This clonotype was observed many times. The V gene is TRBV7-8, the J gene TRBJ1-1, with 8 nucleotides matching TRBD1. Losses at the gene ends were 3 bases for V and 1 base for J; bases not matched to a gene: 13. CDR1 SGHVS and CDR2 FQNEAQ come from the germline V gene. This CDR3 has 18 amino acids. CDR3 nucleotide sequence: TGTGCCAGCAGCTTTCCGGGACAGGAAAGCCCCGGGAACACTGAAGCTTTCTTT. Amino acid sequence: CASSFPGQESPGNTEAFF.

The chain uses TRBV10-3 and TRBJ2-1; no reliable D call. Germline V gene sequence: CDR1 ENHRY, CDR2 SYGVKD. V lost 2 bases to trimming and J lost 10 bases, with 9 bases between them. The CDR3 is 12 residues long. The CDR3 bases are TGTGCCATCAGTGAGCCCGCCGCAGAGCAGTTCTTC. As protein: CAISEPAAEQFF.

This chain links TRBV13 with TRBJ2-3; 8 nucleotides line up with TRBD2. In germline, CDR1 is PRHDT, CDR2 FYEKMQ (reference sequence). The J segment lost 2 bases and the V segment lost 2 bases, leaving 6 bases of the junction unmatched. CDR3 length: 16 residues. The CDR3: CASSLRAGEITDTQYF. The DNA of the CDR3 is TGTGCCAGCAGCTTAAGAGCGGGGGAGATCACAGATACGCAGTATTTT.

This clonotype was recorded at least ten times. The chain carries TRBV4-2 and TRBJ2-4; D remains unclear. Germline CDR1 LGHNA, CDR2 YNFKEQ. The CDR3 length is 13 residues. Between the trimmed V and J ends, which lost 4 bases and 5 bases, there was a span of 9 bases. CDR3 loop: CASSLLLENIQYF. CDR3 bases: TGTGCCAGCAGCCTGTTATTGGAAAACATTCAGTACTTC.

The table lists this clonotype with a few counts. J is TRBJ2-3 and V is TRBV6-2 or TRBV6-3, with TRBD2 matching over 12 bases. The ends lost 4 bases at V and 5 bases at J; junction bases unmatched: 4. Germline CDR1 MNHEY, CDR2 SVGEGT. There are 15 residues in the CDR3. The CDR3 DNA follows: TGTGCCAGCAGTTCGGGACTAGCGGGCGGAGATACGCAGTATTTT. It translates to CASSSGLAGGDTQYF.

The table lists this clonotype with a few counts. The rearrangement uses TRBV19 and TRBJ2-1, with D uncertain. Germline V gene data show CDR1 as LNHDA and CDR2 as SQIVND (reference sequence). Trimming removed 7 bases at V and 7 bases at J, with 8 bases between. The CDR3 totals 11 residues. The CDR3 here is CASTALNEQFF. CDR3 nucleotide sequence: TGTGCCAGTACCGCACTAAATGAGCAGTTCTTC.

V and J are TRBV10-3 and TRBJ2-7, with 10 bases that match TRBD1. J lost 5 bases, V lost 5 bases, and 6 bases had no gene match. The CDR3 consists of 14 residues. Germline CDR1 reads ENHRY; CDR2 reads SYGVKD. DNA of the CDR3: TGTGCCATCAGTAGACAGGGGGCTACCGACGAGCAGTACTTC. Translation gives CAISRQGATDEQYF.